This T cell receptor beta chain was recorded in a study of identical twins. Germline V lookup: CDR1 SNHLY, CDR2 FYNNEI. Trimming at V came to 6 bases and at J to 6 bases, leaving 9 bases not matched to a gene. CDR3 length equals 14 residues. TCRdb re-called the 5' RACE reads through MiXCR, storing one row per CDR3 protein. Among fewer than 500,000 distinct CDR3 sequences listed, 20% to 25% were seen once. The same specimen was also included in a second study, on T cells expressing NK-cell markers.

The sample consisted of CD4+ T cells sorted from blood. The TCR sequence derives from a woman in her late teens or twenties in good health. The rearrangement joins TRBV2 to TRBJ2-3; TRBD1 matches at 7 bases. The CDR3 here is CASRNKGASDTQYF. Written as DNA, the CDR3 is TGTGCCAGCAGAAATAAGGGGGCTTCGGATACGCAGTATTTT. The full variable domain, completed using reference TRBV2 and TRBJ2-3, is EPEVTQTPSHQVTQMGQEVILRCVPISNHLYFYWYRQILGQKVEFLVSFYNNEISEKSEIFDDQFSVERPDGSNFTLKIRSTKLEDSAMYFCASRNKGASDTQYFGPGTRLTVL.